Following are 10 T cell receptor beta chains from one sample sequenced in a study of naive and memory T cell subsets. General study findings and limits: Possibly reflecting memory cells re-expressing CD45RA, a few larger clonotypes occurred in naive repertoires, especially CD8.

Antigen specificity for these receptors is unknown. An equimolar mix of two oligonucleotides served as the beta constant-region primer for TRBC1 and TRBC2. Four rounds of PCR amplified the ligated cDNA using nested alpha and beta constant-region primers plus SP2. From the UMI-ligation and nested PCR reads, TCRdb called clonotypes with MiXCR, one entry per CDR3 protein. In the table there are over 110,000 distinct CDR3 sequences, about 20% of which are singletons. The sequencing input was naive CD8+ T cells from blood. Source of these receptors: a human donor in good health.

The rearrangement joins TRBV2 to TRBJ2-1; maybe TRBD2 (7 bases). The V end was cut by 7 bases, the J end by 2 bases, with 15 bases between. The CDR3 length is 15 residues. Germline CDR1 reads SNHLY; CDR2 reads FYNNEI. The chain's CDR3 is CASTEGGGPYNEQFF. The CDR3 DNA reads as TGTGCCAGCACCGAGGGGGGAGGGCCCTACAATGAGCAGTTCTTC.

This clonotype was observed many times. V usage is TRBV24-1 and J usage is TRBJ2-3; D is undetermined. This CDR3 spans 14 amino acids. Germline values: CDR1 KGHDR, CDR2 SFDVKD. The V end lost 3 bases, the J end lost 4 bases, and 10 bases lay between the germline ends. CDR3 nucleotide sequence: TGTGCCACCAGTGATCCCACGTATCCAGATACGCAGTATTTT. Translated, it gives CATSDPTYPDTQYF.

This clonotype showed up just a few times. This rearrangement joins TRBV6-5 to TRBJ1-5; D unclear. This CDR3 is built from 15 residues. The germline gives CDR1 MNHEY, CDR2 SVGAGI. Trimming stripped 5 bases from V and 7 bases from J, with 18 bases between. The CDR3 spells CASSPGAGEGQPQHF. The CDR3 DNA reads TGTGCCAGCAGTCCGGGCGCAGGAGAAGGACAGCCCCAGCATTTT.

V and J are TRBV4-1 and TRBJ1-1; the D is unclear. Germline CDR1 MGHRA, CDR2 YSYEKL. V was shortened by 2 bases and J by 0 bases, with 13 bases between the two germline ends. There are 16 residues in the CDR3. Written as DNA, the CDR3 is TGCGCCAGCAGCCAATTACAAGGACGGCTGAACACTGAAGCTTTCTTT. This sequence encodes CASSQLQGRLNTEAFF.

CDR3 in DNA: TGTGCCAGCAGGATCGTAGCGGGAAACAATGAGCAGTTCTTC. Its protein product is CASRIVAGNNEQFF. V is TRBV28 and J is TRBJ2-1, with 8 bases matching TRBD2. CDR1 and CDR2 (germline): MDHEN, SYDVKM. CDR3 size: 14 residues. The trim removed 6 bases at V and 5 bases at J, leaving 6 bases unmatched. Complete variable domain (other parts from reference TRBV28 and TRBJ2-1): DVKVTQSSRYLVKRTGEKVFLECVQDMDHENMFWYRQDPGLGLRLIYFSYDVKMKEKGDIPEGYSVSREKKERFSLILESASTNQTSMYLCASRIVAGNNEQFFGPGTRLTVL.

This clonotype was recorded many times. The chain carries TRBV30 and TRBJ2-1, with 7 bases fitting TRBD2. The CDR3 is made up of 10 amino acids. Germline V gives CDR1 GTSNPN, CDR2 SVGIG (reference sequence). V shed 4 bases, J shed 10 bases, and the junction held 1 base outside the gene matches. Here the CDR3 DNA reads TGTGCCTGGATGCGGGAGGAGCAGTTCTTC. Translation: CAWMREEQFF.

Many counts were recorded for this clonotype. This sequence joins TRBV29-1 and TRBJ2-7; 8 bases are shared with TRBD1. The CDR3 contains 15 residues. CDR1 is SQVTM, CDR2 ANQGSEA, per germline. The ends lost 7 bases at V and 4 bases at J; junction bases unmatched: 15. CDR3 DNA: TGCAGCGGTCTCTTCCCCGGGACAGGCCCATACGAGCAGTACTTC. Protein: CSGLFPGTGPYEQYF.

In nucleotides, the CDR3 is TGTGCCAGCAGCTACGACAGAGACTATGGCTACACCTTC. This gives the protein CASSYDRDYGYTF. The V and J genes are TRBV5-6 and TRBJ1-2; possibly TRBD1 for D (5 bases). Trimming cost V 3 bases and J 3 bases, with 9 bases left between them. Per the germline V gene, CDR1 is SGHDT and CDR2 is YYEEEE. This CDR3 has 13 amino acids.

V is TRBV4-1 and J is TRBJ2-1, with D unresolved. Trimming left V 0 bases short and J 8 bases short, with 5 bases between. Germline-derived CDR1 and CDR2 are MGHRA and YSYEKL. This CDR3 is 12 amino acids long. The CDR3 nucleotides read TGCGCCAGCAGCCAAGAGGGGTATGAGCAGTTCTTC. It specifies CASSQEGYEQFF.

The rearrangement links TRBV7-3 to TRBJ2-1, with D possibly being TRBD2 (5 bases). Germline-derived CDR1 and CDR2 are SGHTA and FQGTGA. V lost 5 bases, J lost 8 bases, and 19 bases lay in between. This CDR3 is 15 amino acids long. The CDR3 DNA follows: TGTGCCAGCAGCCATACTAGTGATAGGGTCGATGAGCAGTTCTTC. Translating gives CASSHTSDRVDEQFF.